These 10 T cell receptor beta chains share one sample of origin, sequenced in a study of T cell responses to AZD1222 COVID-19 vaccine. Method: immunoSEQ multiplex PCR; TCRdb's copy keeps in-frame clones and lacks some. The sample lists approximately 150,000 clones, approximately 94% occurring once. The input for sequencing was peripheral blood, taken 28 days after the second AZD1222 dose. The receptors were gathered from an adult who received the AZD1222 COVID-19 vaccine.

The V and J genes are TRBV9 and TRBJ2-1; D gene unclear. The CDR3 runs to 15 residues. Trimming took 3 bases from V and 6 from J, leaving 16 bases between them. Germline assignment: CDR1 SGDLS and CDR2 YYNGEE. The CDR3 region has the DNA TGTGCCAGCAGCGCGTCGTGGGTGTGGGGCAATGAGCAGTTCTTC. Translating it yields CASSASWVWGNEQFF.

As DNA, the CDR3 is TGTGCCAGCAGCGGACAGGGCGCGACCGGGGAGCTGTTTTTT. Translating it yields CASSGQGATGELFF. The chain couples TRBV11-2 to TRBJ2-2; 8 nucleotides match TRBD1. J was trimmed by 5 bases and V by 5 bases; bases with no gene match: 4. The CDR3 is made up of 14 amino acids. The germline CDR1 and CDR2 sequences are SGHAT and FQNNGV.

The chain recombines TRBV29-1 with TRBJ2-6; D ambiguous. The CDR3 extends over 14 amino acids. CDR1 and CDR2 (germline): SQVTM, ANQGSEA. V dropped 4 bases and J dropped 0 bases, with 7 bases sitting between them. The CDR3, as DNA: TGCAGCGTTGTAGGAGCCTCTGGGGCCAACGTCCTGACTTTC. This gives the protein CSVVGASGANVLTF.

The V and J genes are TRBV14 and TRBJ2-7; D is undetermined. This CDR3 spans 15 amino acids. Germline loops: CDR1 SGHDN, CDR2 FVKESK. The ends were cut back, 1 base at V and 4 bases at J, with 14 bases in the middle. DNA for the CDR3: TGTGCCAGCAGCCAAGTCGAGACACTTTTTTACGAGCAGTACTTC. This gives the protein CASSQVETLFYEQYF.

The CDR3 protein is CASQGRGRNTEAFF. CDR3 coding DNA: TGTGCCAGCCAGGGGAGGGGTAGGAACACTGAAGCTTTCTTT. V is TRBV2 and J is TRBJ1-1, with TRBD1 as a possible D gene (6 bases). Germline CDR1 SNHLY, CDR2 FYNNEI. The germline V and J ends were trimmed by 8 bases and 1 base, with 14 bases remaining between them. CDR3 size: 14 residues.

The V and J genes are TRBV18 and TRBJ1-1; D is possibly TRBD1 (5 bases). Trimming pared 4 bases from V and 1 base from J, leaving 7 bases between. The CDR3 extends over 13 amino acids. Germline V lookup: CDR1 KGHSH, CDR2 LQKENI. CDR3 residues: CASSRGENTEAFF. The DNA of the CDR3 is TGTGCCAGCTCACGAGGGGAGAACACTGAAGCTTTCTTT.

The rearrangement uses TRBV7-2 and TRBJ1-2, with 7 bases aligning to TRBD1. Germline CDR1 SGHTA, CDR2 FQGNSA. The CDR3 extends over 13 amino acids. V shed 5 bases, J shed 4 bases, and the junction held 4 bases outside the gene matches. In nucleotides, the CDR3 is TGTGCCAGCAGCCGGGACAGCTTCTATGGCTACACCTTC. Protein sequence: CASSRDSFYGYTF.

On this clone: Mismatch with germline at one junction end may stem from a read error. This chain connects TRBV7-9 to TRBJ1-4; D uncertain. The germline gives CDR1 SEHNR, CDR2 FQNEAQ (reference sequence). The CDR3 length is 14 residues. CDR3 in amino acids: CASSLAGFNEKLFF. For the CDR3, the DNA is TGTGCCAGCAGCCTAGCAGGTTTTAATGAAAAACTGTTTTTT.

This clone appeared a few times. The V gene is TRBV10-3, the J gene TRBJ1-5; D perhaps matches TRBD1 (5 bases). The CDR3 loop spans 15 amino acids. The ends were cut back, 2 bases at V and 3 bases at J, with 11 bases in the middle. Germline V gene data show CDR1 as ENHRY and CDR2 as SYGVKD. The DNA of the CDR3 is TGTGCCATCAGTGAGGGGCAGGGCCCCAATCAGCCCCAGCATTTT. Its protein is CAISEGQGPNQPQHF.

A single count supports this clone. The V gene is TRBV6-5, the J gene TRBJ2-5; D perhaps matches TRBD1 (6 bases). The CDR3 spans 15 residues. V lost 0 bases and J 1 base, leaving 9 bases between the germline ends. Germline CDR1 is MNHEY and CDR2 is SVGAGI. The CDR3 DNA sequence: TGTGCCAGCAGTTACTCAAGGACAGCCCAAGAGACCCAGTACTTC. Residues: CASSYSRTAQETQYF.